Given below is one T cell receptor (beta chain) in context. This entry belongs to a study of control samples from healthy donors and cancer patients. Profiling relied on immunoSEQ multiplex PCR, and the TCRdb table lists in-frame clones only, not all of them. The data hold 70,000 to 80,000 clones, with over 65% observed a single time. CDR1 and CDR2 from the germline V gene are MDHEN and SYDVKM. This CDR3 has 14 amino acids. The ends were cut back, 5 bases at V and 5 bases at J, with 15 bases in the middle. The J gene is TRBJ1-2, the V gene TRBV28, with D tentatively TRBD1 (5 bases). The sequencing sample was made of blood. The source is a man aged 45-60 years in good health. The CDR3 bases are TGTGCCAGCAGTCCCCTTGACGGGGGGTATGGCTACACCTTC. Its protein is CASSPLDGGYGYTF.